This T cell receptor beta chain emerged from a study of T cell repertoires in cytomegalovirus infection. TCRdb called the reads again in MiXCR, with one record for every CDR3 protein. The table lists 40,000 to 50,000 distinct CDR3 sequences, approximately 22% of them singletons. As to this clonotype: Its antigen is currently unknown.

The study's findings and limits: Carriage of CMV together with the relevant HLA was identifiable through cumulative public TCR beta family frequency. The ex vivo response was dominated by HLA-C-restricted CMV-specific TCR beta clonotypes.

CDR3 size: 16 residues. Trimming cost V 4 bases and J 5 bases; bases outside gene matches: 6. The V gene is TRBV7-1, the J gene TRBJ2-1, with 12 bases matching TRBD2. TRBV7-1 is an open reading frame whose function is uncertain. The source material was PBMCs, sequenced either directly or after in vitro stimulation (not recorded which). This receptor was obtained from a human donor in good health (CMV status not recorded). Some clones in this sample may be carry-over from other donors' samples. DNA of the CDR3: TGTGCCAGCAGCTACCACGGACTAGCGGGACACAATGAGCAGTTCTTC. Translation: CASSYHGLAGHNEQFF.